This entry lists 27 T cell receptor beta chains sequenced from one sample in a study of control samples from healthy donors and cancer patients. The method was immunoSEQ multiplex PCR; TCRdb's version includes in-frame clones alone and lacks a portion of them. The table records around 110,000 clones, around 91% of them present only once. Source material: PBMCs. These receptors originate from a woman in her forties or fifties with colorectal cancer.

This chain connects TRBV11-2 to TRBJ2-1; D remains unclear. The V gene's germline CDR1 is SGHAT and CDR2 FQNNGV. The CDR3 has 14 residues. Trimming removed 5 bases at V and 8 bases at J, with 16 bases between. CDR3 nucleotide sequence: TGTGCCAGCAGCATGGTGCGGAGCCACCATGAGCAGTTCTTC. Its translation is CASSMVRSHHEQFF.

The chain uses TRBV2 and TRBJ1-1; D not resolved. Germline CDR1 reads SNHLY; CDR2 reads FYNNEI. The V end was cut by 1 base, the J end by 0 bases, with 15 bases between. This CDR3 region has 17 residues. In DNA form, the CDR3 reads TGTGCCAGCAGTGAAGAGATGGGCGGGCCGTTGAACACTGAAGCTTTCTTT. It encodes CASSEEMGGPLNTEAFF.

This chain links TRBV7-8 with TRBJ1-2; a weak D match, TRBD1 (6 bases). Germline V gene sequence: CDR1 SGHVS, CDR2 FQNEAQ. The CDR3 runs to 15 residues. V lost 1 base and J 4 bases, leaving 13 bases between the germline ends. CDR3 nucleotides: TGTGCCAGCAGCTTAGGGTACAGGGCCGCCTATGGCTACACCTTC. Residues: CASSLGYRAAYGYTF.

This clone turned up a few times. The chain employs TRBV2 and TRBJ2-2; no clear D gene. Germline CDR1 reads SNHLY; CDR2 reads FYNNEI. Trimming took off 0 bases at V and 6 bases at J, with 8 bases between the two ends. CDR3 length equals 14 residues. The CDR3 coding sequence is TGTGCCAGCAGTGAAGCGCTGGTTGCCGGGGAGCTGTTTTTT. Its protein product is CASSEALVAGELFF.

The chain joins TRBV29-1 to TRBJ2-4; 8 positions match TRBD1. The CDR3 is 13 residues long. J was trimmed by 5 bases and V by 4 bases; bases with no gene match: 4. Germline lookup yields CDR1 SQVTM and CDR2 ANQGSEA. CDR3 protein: CSVADRGENIQYF. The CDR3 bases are TGCAGCGTTGCAGACAGGGGTGAAAACATTCAGTACTTC.

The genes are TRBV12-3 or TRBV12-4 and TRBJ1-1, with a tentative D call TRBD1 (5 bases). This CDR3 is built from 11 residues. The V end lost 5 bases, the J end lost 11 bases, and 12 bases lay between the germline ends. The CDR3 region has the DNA TGTGCCAGCAGTCTCCAGGGTCTGGCTTTCTTT. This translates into CASSLQGLAFF.

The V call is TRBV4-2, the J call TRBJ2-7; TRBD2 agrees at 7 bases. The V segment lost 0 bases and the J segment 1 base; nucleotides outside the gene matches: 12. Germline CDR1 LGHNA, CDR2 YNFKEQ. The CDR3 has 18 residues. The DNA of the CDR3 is TGTGCCAGCAGCCAAGATCTGAGCAGCGGGATGGCTTCCTACGAGCAGTACTTC. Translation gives CASSQDLSSGMASYEQYF.

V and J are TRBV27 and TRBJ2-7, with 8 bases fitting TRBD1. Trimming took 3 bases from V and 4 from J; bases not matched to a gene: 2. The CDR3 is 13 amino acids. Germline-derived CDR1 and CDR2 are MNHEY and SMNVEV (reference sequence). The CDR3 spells CASSFDRGYEQYF. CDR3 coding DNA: TGTGCCAGCAGTTTTGACAGGGGTTACGAGCAGTACTTC.

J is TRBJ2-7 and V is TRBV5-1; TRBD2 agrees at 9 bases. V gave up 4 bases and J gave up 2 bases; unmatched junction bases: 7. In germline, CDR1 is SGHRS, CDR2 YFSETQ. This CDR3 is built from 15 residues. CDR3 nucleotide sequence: TGCGCCAGCAGCCCTAGCGGGGCAGGACCCTACGAGCAGTACTTC. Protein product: CASSPSGAGPYEQYF.

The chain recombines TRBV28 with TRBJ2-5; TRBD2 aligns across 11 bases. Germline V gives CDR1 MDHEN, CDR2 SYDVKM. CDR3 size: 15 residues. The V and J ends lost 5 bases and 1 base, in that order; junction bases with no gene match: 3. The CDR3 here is CASSLTSGSQETQYF. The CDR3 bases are TGTGCCAGCAGTCTCACTAGCGGGAGCCAAGAGACCCAGTACTTC.

The DNA for the CDR3 is TGTGCCTGGAGGGCCGGGCCTAACACTGAAGCTTTCTTT. Translated, it gives CAWRAGPNTEAFF. V is TRBV30 and J is TRBJ1-1; no clear D. CDR1 is GTSNPN and CDR2 is SVGIG in the germline V gene (reference sequence). Trimming stripped 3 bases from V and 2 bases from J, with 10 bases between. The CDR3 is 13 residues long.

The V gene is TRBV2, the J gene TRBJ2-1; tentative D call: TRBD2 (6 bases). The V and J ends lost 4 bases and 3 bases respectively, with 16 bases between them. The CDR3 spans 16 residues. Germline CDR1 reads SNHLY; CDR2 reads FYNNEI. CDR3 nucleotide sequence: TGTGCCAGCAGTGTGGGAGGCGGACTTAGCTACAATGAGCAGTTCTTC. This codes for CASSVGGGLSYNEQFF.

The CDR3 DNA reads as TGCGCCAGCAGCTTATCGGGCCTAGACGGAGGCTACACCTTC. Amino acid sequence: CASSLSGLDGGYTF. The genes are TRBV5-1 and TRBJ1-2; D gene unclear. Germline assignment: CDR1 SGHRS and CDR2 YFSETQ. The V end lost 2 bases, the J end lost 8 bases, and 16 bases lay between the germline ends. The CDR3 has 14 residues. Based on the CDR3 plus reference TRBV5-1 and TRBJ1-2, the full variable domain is KAGVTQTPRYLIKTRGQQVTLSCSPISGHRSVSWYQQTPGQGLQFLFEYFSETQRNKGNFPGRFSGRQFSNSRSEMNVSTLELGDSALYLCASSLSGLDGGYTFGSGTRLTVV.

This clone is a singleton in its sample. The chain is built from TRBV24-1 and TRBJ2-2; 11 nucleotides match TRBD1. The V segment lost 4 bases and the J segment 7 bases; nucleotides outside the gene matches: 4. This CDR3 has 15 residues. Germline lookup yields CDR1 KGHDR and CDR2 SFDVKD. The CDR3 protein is CATSEGQGVNGELFF. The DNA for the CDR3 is TGTGCCACCAGTGAGGGACAGGGGGTGAACGGGGAGCTGTTTTTT.

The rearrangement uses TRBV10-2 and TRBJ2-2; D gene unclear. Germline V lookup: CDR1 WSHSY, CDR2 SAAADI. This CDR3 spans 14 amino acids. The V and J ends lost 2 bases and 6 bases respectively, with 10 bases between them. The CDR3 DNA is TGCGCCAGCAGTGAGGGCGACTTCCCCGGGGAGCTGTTTTTT. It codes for CASSEGDFPGELFF.

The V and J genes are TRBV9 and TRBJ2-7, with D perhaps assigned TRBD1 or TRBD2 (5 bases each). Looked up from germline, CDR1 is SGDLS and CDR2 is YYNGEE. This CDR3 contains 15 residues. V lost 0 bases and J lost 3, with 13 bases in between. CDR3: CASSVGPGRLYEQYF. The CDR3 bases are TGTGCCAGCAGCGTAGGCCCGGGGCGGCTCTACGAGCAGTACTTC. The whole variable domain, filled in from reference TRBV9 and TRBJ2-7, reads DSGVTQTPKHLITATGQRVTLRCSPRSGDLSVYWYQQSLDQGLQFLIQYYNGEERAKGNILERFSAQQFPDLHSELNLSSLELGDSALYFCASSVGPGRLYEQYFGPGTRLTVT.

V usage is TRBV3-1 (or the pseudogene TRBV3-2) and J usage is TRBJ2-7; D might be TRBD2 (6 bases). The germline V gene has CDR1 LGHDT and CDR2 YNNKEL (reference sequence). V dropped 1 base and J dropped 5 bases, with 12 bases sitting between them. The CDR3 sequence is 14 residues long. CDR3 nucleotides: TGTGCCAGCAGCCAAGGCGGGGCCAGCCACGAGCAGTACTTC. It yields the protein CASSQGGASHEQYF.

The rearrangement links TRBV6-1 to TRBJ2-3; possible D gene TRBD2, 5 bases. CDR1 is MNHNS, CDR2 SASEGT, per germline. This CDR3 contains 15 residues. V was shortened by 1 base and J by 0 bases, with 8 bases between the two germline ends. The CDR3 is CASSEGGLSTDTQYF. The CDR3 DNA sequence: TGTGCCAGCAGTGAAGGCGGGCTCAGCACAGATACGCAGTATTTT.

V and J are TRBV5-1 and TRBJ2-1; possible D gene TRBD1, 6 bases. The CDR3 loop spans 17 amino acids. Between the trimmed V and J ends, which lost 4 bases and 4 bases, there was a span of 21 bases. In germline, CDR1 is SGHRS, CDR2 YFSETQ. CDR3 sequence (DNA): TGCGCCAGCAGCCGCACACCCAGGGGTTCCAAATACAATGAGCAGTTCTTC. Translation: CASSRTPRGSKYNEQFF.

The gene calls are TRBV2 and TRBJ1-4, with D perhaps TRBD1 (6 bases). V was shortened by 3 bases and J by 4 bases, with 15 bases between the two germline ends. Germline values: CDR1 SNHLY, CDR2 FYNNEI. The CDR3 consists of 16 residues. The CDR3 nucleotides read TGTGCCAGCAGTGAGGAGGCAGGGGATTTTAATGAAAAACTGTTTTTT. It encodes CASSEEAGDFNEKLFF.

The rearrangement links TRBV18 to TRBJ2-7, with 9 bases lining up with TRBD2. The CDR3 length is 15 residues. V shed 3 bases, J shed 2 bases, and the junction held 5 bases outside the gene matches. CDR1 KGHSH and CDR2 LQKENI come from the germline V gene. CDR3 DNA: TGTGCCAGCTCACCCGAACTAGCGGGCGCCTACGAGCAGTACTTC. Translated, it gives CASSPELAGAYEQYF.

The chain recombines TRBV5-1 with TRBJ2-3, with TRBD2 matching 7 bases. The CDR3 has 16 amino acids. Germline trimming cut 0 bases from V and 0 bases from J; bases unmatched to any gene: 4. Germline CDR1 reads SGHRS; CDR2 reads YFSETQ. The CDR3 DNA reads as TGCGCCAGCAGCTTGGGGGTGCGGGAGAGCACAGATACGCAGTATTTT. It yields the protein CASSLGVRESTDTQYF.

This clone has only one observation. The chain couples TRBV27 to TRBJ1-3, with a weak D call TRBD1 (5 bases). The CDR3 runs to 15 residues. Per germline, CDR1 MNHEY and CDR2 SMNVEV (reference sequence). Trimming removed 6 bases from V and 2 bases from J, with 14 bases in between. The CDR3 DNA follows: TGTGCCAGCAGGAGCAGGGTTGGAGCTGGAAACACCATATATTTT. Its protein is CASRSRVGAGNTIYF.

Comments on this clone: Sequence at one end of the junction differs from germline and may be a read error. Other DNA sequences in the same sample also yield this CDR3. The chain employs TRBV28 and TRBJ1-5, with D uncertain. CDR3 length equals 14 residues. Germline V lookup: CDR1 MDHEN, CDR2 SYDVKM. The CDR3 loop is CASSSLYSNQPQHF. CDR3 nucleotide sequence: TGTGCCAGCAGTTCCTTATATAGCAATCAGCCACAGCATTTT.

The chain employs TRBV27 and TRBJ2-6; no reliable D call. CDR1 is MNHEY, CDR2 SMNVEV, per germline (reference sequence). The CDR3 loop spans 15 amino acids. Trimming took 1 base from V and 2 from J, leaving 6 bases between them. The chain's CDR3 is CASSLFLAGANVLTF. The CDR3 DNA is TGTGCCAGCAGTTTATTCCTCGCTGGGGCCAACGTCCTGACTTTC.

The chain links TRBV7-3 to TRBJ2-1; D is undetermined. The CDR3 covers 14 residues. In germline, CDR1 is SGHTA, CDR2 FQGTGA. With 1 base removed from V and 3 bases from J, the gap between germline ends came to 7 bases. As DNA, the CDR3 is TGTGCCAGCAGCTTAAACCACAACTACAATGAGCAGTTCTTC. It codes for CASSLNHNYNEQFF.

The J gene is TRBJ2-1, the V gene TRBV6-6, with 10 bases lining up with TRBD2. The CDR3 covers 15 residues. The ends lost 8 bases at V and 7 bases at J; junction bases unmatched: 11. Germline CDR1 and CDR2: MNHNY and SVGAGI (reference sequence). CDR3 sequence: CASSPTGTSVNEQFF. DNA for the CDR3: TGTGCCAGCTCTCCAACCGGGACTAGCGTAAATGAGCAGTTCTTC.